The 3 T cell receptor beta chains given below trace back to one sample, sequenced in a study of Ad26.COV2.S vaccination and SARS-CoV-2 variants. Documented treatment: around 19 received Ad26.COV2.S at low or high dose, single or two shots; 5 received placebo; per-sample allocation not given. Day 63 after the first injection of vaccine or placebo was the sampling time. Clones were sequenced by immunoSEQ multiplex PCR, and TCRdb holds only the in-frame ones, with some missing. The sample lists about 350,000 clones; roughly 84% were seen once. Sequenced material: peripheral blood, taken in a trial of Ad26.COV2.S vaccine versus placebo. The source of these receptors is a person aged 18-60 years who received the Ad26.COV2.S COVID-19 vaccine or a placebo.

The chain links TRBV6-2 or TRBV6-3 to TRBJ2-7; D may be TRBD1 (6 bases). The length of the CDR3 is 16 residues. The V end lost 2 bases, the J end lost 2 bases, and 16 bases lay between the germline ends. Germline V gene data show CDR1 as MNHEY and CDR2 as SVGEGT. DNA for the CDR3: TGTGCCAGCAGTTACCGCCAGGGGTCCGTCACCTACGAGCAGTACTTC. Residues: CASSYRQGSVTYEQYF.

This clone has a count of ten or more. CDR3: CASSSQGSRETQYF. CDR3 nucleotide sequence: TGTGCCAGCTCATCACAGGGAAGTCGGGAGACCCAGTACTTC. The chain uses TRBV18 and TRBJ2-5; TRBD1 is a possible D gene (6 bases). V lost 5 bases to trimming and J lost 5 bases, with 15 bases between them. The germline gives CDR1 KGHSH, CDR2 LQKENI. CDR3 length: 14 amino acids.

This chain joins TRBV24-1 and TRBJ1-2, with D tentatively TRBD1 (6 bases). This CDR3 is built from 15 residues. The germline CDR1 and CDR2 sequences are KGHDR and SFDVKD. Trimming took 3 bases from V and 5 from J, leaving 15 bases between them. The CDR3 bases are TGTGCCACCAGTGATATTGGACAGCGGCTATATGGCTACACCTTC. This encodes CATSDIGQRLYGYTF.